The 7 T cell receptor beta chains below all came from one sample that was sequenced in a study of T-cell memory formation after mild COVID-19. TCRdb re-analysed the 5' RACE reads in MiXCR, keeping a single row per CDR3 protein. The sample has around 340,000 distinct CDR3 sequences; more than 15% are singletons. Sequenced sample: PBMCs or a T cell subset sorted from them (not recorded which). These receptors were obtained from a man aged 18 to 30 who had mild COVID-19 (a few samples of this study predate the infection). Cell type and time point are not known.

The gene calls are TRBV11-2 and TRBJ1-6, with 9 positions matching TRBD1. This CDR3 comprises 17 residues. The J segment lost 10 bases and the V segment lost 3 bases, leaving 13 bases of the junction unmatched. The germline V gene has CDR1 SGHAT and CDR2 FQNNGV. CDR3 in DNA: TGTGCCAGCAGCTTGATCGTGGGACAGGGAGTAGGCTCACCCCTCCACTTT. It specifies CASSLIVGQGVGSPLHF.

This clonotype occurred a few times. V gene TRBV5-6 combines with J gene TRBJ2-3; 13 positions agree with TRBD2. The ends lost 3 bases at V and 1 base at J; junction bases unmatched: 5. The CDR3 sequence is 17 residues long. Per the germline V gene, CDR1 is SGHDT and CDR2 is YYEEEE. The CDR3 DNA is TGTGCCAGCAGCTCGGCCGGGACTAGCGGGGGCACAGATACGCAGTATTTT. It translates to CASSSAGTSGGTDTQYF. The full variable domain, with the rest looked up from reference TRBV5-6 and TRBJ2-3, is DAGVTQSPTHLIKTRGQQVTLRCSPKSGHDTVSWYQQALGQGPQFIFQYYEEEERQRGNFPDRFSGHQFPNYSSELNVNALLLGDSALYLCASSSAGTSGGTDTQYFGPGTRLTVL.

This clonotype was observed at least ten times. The rearrangement joins TRBV7-6 to TRBJ2-3; 9 nucleotides match TRBD2. Germline V CDR1 and CDR2: SGHVS, FNYEAQ. The V segment lost 2 bases and the J segment 6 bases; nucleotides outside the gene matches: 15. The CDR3 length is 18 residues. CDR3 protein: CASSLSALAGTLGDTQYF. CDR3 DNA sequence: TGTGCCAGCAGCTTAAGCGCTCTAGCGGGGACCCTCGGGGATACGCAGTATTTT.

The sample holds many counts of this clonotype. This chain links TRBV18 with TRBJ1-5; no definite D call. Germline CDR1 and CDR2: KGHSH and LQKENI. Trimming pared 8 bases from V and 2 bases from J, leaving 13 bases between. There are 14 residues in the CDR3. The CDR3 nucleotides are TGTGCCAGCAGCCCCCCCGGCGGCAATCAGCCCCAGCATTTT. The encoded protein is CASSPPGGNQPQHF.

This clonotype was seen just once. The gene calls are TRBV30 and TRBJ2-2; 7 bases agree with TRBD1. V gave up 4 bases and J gave up 4 bases; unmatched junction bases: 3. This CDR3 comprises 13 residues. From germline, CDR1 is GTSNPN and CDR2 SVGIG (reference sequence). The CDR3 protein is CAWKGQFTGELFF. The CDR3 DNA is TGTGCCTGGAAGGGACAGTTCACCGGGGAGCTGTTTTTT. Full variable domain (missing parts from reference TRBV30 and TRBJ2-2): SQTIHQWPATLVQPVGSPLSLECTVEGTSNPNLYWYRQAAGRGLQLLFYSVGIGQISSEVPQNLSASRPQDRQFILSSKKLLLSDSGFYLCAWKGQFTGELFFGEGSRLTVL.

This clonotype has just a few counts. The chain combines TRBV5-4 with TRBJ2-1; the D gene could be TRBD1 or TRBD2 (5 bases each). The CDR3 consists of 13 residues. Germline V gene lookup returns CDR1 SGHNT and CDR2 YYREEE (reference sequence). Trimming left V 6 bases short and J 7 bases short, with 14 bases between. The CDR3 DNA reads as TGTGCCAGCAACCCCAGGGAGCATAATGAGCAGTTCTTC. Translated: CASNPREHNEQFF.

The CDR3 region has the DNA TGTGCCAGCAGCCGGGATGAGCAGTTCTTC. This gives the protein CASSRDEQFF. The chain uses TRBV7-9 and TRBJ2-1; D unresolved. V lost 5 bases and J lost 8, with 4 bases in between. The CDR3 has 10 amino acids. CDR1 SEHNR and CDR2 FQNEAQ come from the germline V gene (reference sequence). The full variable domain, in which reference TRBV7-9 and TRBJ2-1 provide the parts outside the CDR3, is DTGVSQNPRHKITKRGQNVTFRCDPISEHNRLYWYRQTLGQGPEFLTYFQNEAQLEKSRLLSDRFSAERPKGSFSTLEIQRTEQGDSAMYLCASSRDEQFFGPGTRLTVL.